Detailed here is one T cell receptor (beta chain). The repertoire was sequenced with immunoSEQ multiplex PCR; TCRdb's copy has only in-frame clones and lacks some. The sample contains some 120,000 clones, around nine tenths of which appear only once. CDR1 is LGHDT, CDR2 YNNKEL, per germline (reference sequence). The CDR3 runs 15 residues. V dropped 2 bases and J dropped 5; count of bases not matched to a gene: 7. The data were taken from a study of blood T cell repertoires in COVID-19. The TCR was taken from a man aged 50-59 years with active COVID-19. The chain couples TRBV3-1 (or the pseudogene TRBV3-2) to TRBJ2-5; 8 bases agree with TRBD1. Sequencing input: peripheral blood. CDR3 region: CASSQQQGEGETQYF. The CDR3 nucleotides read TGTGCCAGCAGCCAACAACAGGGGGAAGGGGAGACCCAGTACTTC.